Following are 31 T cell receptor beta chains from one sample sequenced in a study of blood T cell repertoires in COVID-19. Sequencing was performed with immunoSEQ multiplex PCR; in TCRdb, only in-frame clones are kept and a portion is missing. Of tens of thousands of clones in the sample, about four fifths were seen once. The sequenced sample was peripheral blood. Receptors were obtained from a man between 45 and 60 years old with active or convalescent COVID-19.

V gene TRBV5-4 combines with J gene TRBJ2-3, with 8 bases fitting TRBD2. Germline V gene sequence: CDR1 SGHNT, CDR2 YYREEE (reference sequence). This CDR3 has 15 residues. J gave up 7 bases and V 0 bases, and 7 bases lay outside the gene matches. DNA of the CDR3: TGTGCCAGCAGCTTGGTCCCTAGCGGGTTGAATACGCAGTATTTT. Its protein product is CASSLVPSGLNTQYF.

CDR3 sequence (DNA): TGTGCCAGTAGGAGAGGACGAGGGTCAACCGGGGAGCTGTTTTTT. Protein sequence: CASRRGRGSTGELFF. V and J are TRBV19 and TRBJ2-2, with D tentatively TRBD2 (5 bases). V lost 6 bases to trimming and J lost 5 bases, with 16 bases between them. Germline-derived CDR1 and CDR2 are LNHDA and SQIVND (reference sequence). This CDR3 is 15 amino acids long.

The rearrangement links TRBV27 to TRBJ2-2; no firm D call. V dropped 4 bases and J dropped 1 base, with 16 bases sitting between them. Germline assignment: CDR1 MNHEY and CDR2 SMNVEV (reference sequence). CDR3 size: 17 residues. CDR3 DNA sequence: TGTGCCAGCAGTTCCTCGGTCCGGTCGGTGAACACCGGGGAGCTGTTTTTT. It is translated as CASSSSVRSVNTGELFF.

V and J are TRBV7-2 and TRBJ2-7; D may be TRBD1 (6 bases). Germline CDR1 is SGHTA and CDR2 is FQGNSA. The germline V and J ends were trimmed by 0 bases and 5 bases, with 8 bases remaining between them. The CDR3 sequence is 13 residues long. The CDR3 coding sequence is TGTGCCAGCAGCTTAGCTTACAGGGACGAGCAGTACTTC. Residues: CASSLAYRDEQYF. The full variable domain, with the rest looked up from reference TRBV7-2 and TRBJ2-7, is GAGVSQSPSNKVTEKGKDVELRCDPISGHTALYWYRQSLGQGLEFLIYFQGNSAPDKSGLPSDRFSAERTGGSVSTLTIQRTQQEDSAVYLCASSLAYRDEQYFGPGTRLTVT.

This clone was observed once. The J gene is TRBJ1-5, the V gene TRBV7-9; 9 nucleotides match TRBD1. V was clipped by 0 bases and J by 4 bases; unmatched bases: 1. The CDR3 runs to 15 residues. The germline V gene encodes CDR1 SEHNR and CDR2 FQNEAQ (reference sequence). The CDR3 loop reads CASSLAGQGNQPQHF. In DNA, the CDR3 is TGTGCCAGCAGCTTAGCGGGACAGGGAAATCAGCCCCAGCATTTT.

This chain links TRBV5-1 with TRBJ2-1; D possibly corresponds to TRBD1 (7 bases). In germline, CDR1 is SGHRS, CDR2 YFSETQ. Trimming stripped 2 bases from V and 5 bases from J, with 11 bases between. The CDR3 length is 14 residues. Here the CDR3 reads CASSFQGGNNEQFF. The DNA for the CDR3 is TGCGCCAGCAGCTTCCAGGGGGGTAACAATGAGCAGTTCTTC.

V gene TRBV21-1 combines with J gene TRBJ1-2; the D segment call TRBD1 is taken from the table without a DNA check. TRBV21-1 is a documented pseudogene. The CDR3 covers 13 residues. The CDR3 sequence: CARPLRVHGGYTF. The CDR3 DNA sequence: TGTGCCAGACCCCTCAGGGTGCACGGTGGCTACACCTTC.

The chain carries TRBV5-1 and TRBJ2-7; 8 bases fit TRBD2. The V gene's germline CDR1 is SGHRS and CDR2 YFSETQ. V was clipped by 4 bases and J by 0 bases; unmatched bases: 6. The CDR3 extends over 15 amino acids. The CDR3 here is CASSPGLAGSYEQYF. For the CDR3, the DNA is TGCGCCAGCAGCCCTGGGCTAGCGGGCTCCTACGAGCAGTACTTC.

About this clone itself: Additional DNA sequences in this sample encode the identical CDR3. The chain is built from TRBV10-2 and TRBJ2-3, with 8 bases aligning to TRBD2. V lost 8 bases to trimming and J lost 2 bases; unmatched junction nucleotides: 9. Germline V CDR1 and CDR2: WSHSY, SAAADI. The CDR3 totals 15 residues. The CDR3 DNA is TGCGCCAGCTCGCGGTTAGCGGGGTACACAGATACGCAGTATTTT. Protein: CASSRLAGYTDTQYF.

The chain links TRBV19 to TRBJ1-5, with D possibly TRBD1 on 6 matching bases. Trimming cost V 1 base and J 2 bases, with 15 bases left between them. CDR1 LNHDA and CDR2 SQIVND come from the germline V gene (reference sequence). The CDR3 totals 17 residues. The CDR3 nucleotides are TGTGCCAGTAGTATAGGAACAGGGCGTTTGGGCAATCAGCCCCAGCATTTT. Encoded protein: CASSIGTGRLGNQPQHF. The full variable domain, in which reference TRBV19 and TRBJ1-5 provide the parts outside the CDR3, is DGGITQSPKYLFRKEGQNVTLSCEQNLNHDAMYWYRQDPGQGLRLIYYSQIVNDFQKGDIAEGYSVSREKKESFPLTVTSAQKNPTAFYLCASSIGTGRLGNQPQHFGDGTRLSIL.

V is TRBV11-1 and J is TRBJ2-1; 10 bases are shared with TRBD2. The CDR3 length is 16 residues. V dropped 3 bases and J dropped 4; count of bases not matched to a gene: 6. Germline values: CDR1 SGHAT, CDR2 FQDESV (reference sequence). The CDR3 reads CASSFVAGGLYNEQFF. The CDR3 DNA reads TGTGCCAGCAGCTTCGTAGCGGGGGGTCTGTACAATGAGCAGTTCTTC.

V gene TRBV18 combines with J gene TRBJ2-7; TRBD1 matches 9 bases. The CDR3 is 15 amino acids. J lost 0 bases, V lost 3 bases, and 3 bases had no gene match. Germline V lookup: CDR1 KGHSH, CDR2 LQKENI. The CDR3 region is CASSPGTGSSYEQYF. The CDR3 bases are TGTGCCAGCTCACCCGGGACAGGGAGCTCCTACGAGCAGTACTTC. The whole variable domain, remainder taken from reference TRBV18 and TRBJ2-7, is NAGVMQNPRHLVRRRGQEARLRCSPMKGHSHVYWYRQLPEEGLKFMVYLQKENIIDESGMPKERFSAEFPKEGPSILRIQQVVRGDSAAYFCASSPGTGSSYEQYFGPGTRLTVT.

The rearrangement links TRBV6-5 to TRBJ1-5, with D possibly TRBD1 on 6 matching bases. This CDR3 has 15 residues. In germline, CDR1 is MNHEY, CDR2 SVGAGI. V lost 10 bases and J 1 base, leaving 17 bases between the germline ends. The CDR3 DNA sequence: TGTGCCACCGGGAGGAGGGGGGAGAGCAATCAGCCCCAGCATTTT. This gives the protein CATGRRGESNQPQHF.

This chain uses TRBV5-3 with TRBJ2-3; TRBD2 matches at 7 bases. TRBV5-3 is noted as an ORF with a role that remains uncertain. The CDR3 spans 14 residues. V shed 4 bases and J 6 bases; nucleotides not matched to a gene: 8. The CDR3 region is CARSHAAGVDTQYF. CDR3 DNA: TGTGCCAGAAGCCATGCTGCGGGGGTGGATACGCAGTATTTT.

The chain joins TRBV29-1 to TRBJ2-7, with a tentative D call TRBD1 (6 bases). The germline CDR1 and CDR2 sequences are SQVTM and ANQGSEA. The germline V and J ends were trimmed by 4 bases and 6 bases, with 10 bases remaining between them. The CDR3 runs to 11 residues. CDR3 protein: CSVGDTTEQYF. For the CDR3, the DNA is TGCAGCGTTGGGGACACCACCGAGCAGTACTTC.

The CDR3 spells CASAGRDEQFF. The CDR3 coding sequence is TGTGCCAGCGCGGGACGGGATGAGCAGTTCTTC. V gene TRBV2 combines with J gene TRBJ2-1; a possible D gene is TRBD2 (6 bases). The CDR3 has 11 residues. The ends were cut back, 8 bases at V and 8 bases at J, with 10 bases in the middle. Germline CDR1 reads SNHLY; CDR2 reads FYNNEI.

The V call is TRBV15, the J call TRBJ1-2; D ambiguous. This CDR3 is 14 amino acids long. V was cut by 0 bases and J by 2 bases, with 7 bases left in between. Germline V gene sequence: CDR1 LNHNV, CDR2 YYDKDF (reference sequence). CDR3 coding DNA: TGTGCCACCAGCAGAGATTCGGGGAACTATGGCTACACCTTC. Its protein product is CATSRDSGNYGYTF.

CDR3 residues: CASSQSGRASTDTQYF. The CDR3 bases are TGTGCCAGCAGCCAGTCAGGGCGAGCTAGCACAGATACGCAGTATTTT. The V and J genes are TRBV3-1 (or the pseudogene TRBV3-2) and TRBJ2-3; D might be TRBD1 (5 bases). CDR3 length: 16 amino acids. CDR1 is LGHDT and CDR2 is YNNKEL in the germline V gene (reference sequence). The V and J ends lost 3 bases and 0 bases respectively, with 13 bases between them.

The chain uses TRBV30 and TRBJ2-7; TRBD1 agrees at 11 bases. The CDR3 contains 15 residues. CDR1 is GTSNPN and CDR2 is SVGIG in the germline V gene (reference sequence). V shed 1 base and J 4 bases; nucleotides not matched to a gene: 6. CDR3 DNA: TGTGCCTGGAGTGGTCCGGACAGGGGGCTGTACGAGCAGTACTTC. This gives the protein CAWSGPDRGLYEQYF.

The rearrangement joins TRBV18 to TRBJ1-3; D call uncertain. The V and J ends lost 3 bases and 0 bases respectively, with 9 bases between them. Germline values: CDR1 KGHSH, CDR2 LQKENI. This CDR3 is built from 15 residues. Written as DNA, the CDR3 is TGTGCCAGCTCACCGGGAGGGTCCTCTGGAAACACCATATATTTT. It encodes CASSPGGSSGNTIYF.

The rearrangement uses TRBV27 and TRBJ1-1; 8 bases align to TRBD1. The CDR3 runs to 15 residues. Per germline, CDR1 MNHEY and CDR2 SMNVEV (reference sequence). J lost 5 bases, V lost 0 bases, and 5 bases had no gene match. CDR3 coding DNA: TGTGCCAGCAGTTTATCGCAGGGGGCAAGGACTGAAGCTTTCTTT. This translates into CASSLSQGARTEAFF.

The CDR3 DNA follows: TGTGCCAGCAGCATAGCGGGGACCTCCTACGAGCAGTACTTC. Translation gives CASSIAGTSYEQYF. The genes are TRBV5-4 and TRBJ2-7; 8 bases are a match to TRBD2. J was trimmed by 0 bases and V by 4 bases; bases with no gene match: 3. The CDR3 length is 14 residues. CDR1 SGHNT and CDR2 YYREEE come from the germline V gene (reference sequence).

The chain carries TRBV7-2 and TRBJ2-7, with 13 nucleotides matching TRBD2. Germline trimming cut 5 bases from V and 7 bases from J; bases unmatched to any gene: 11. CDR3 size: 16 residues. Germline V gene sequence: CDR1 SGHTA, CDR2 FQGNSA. The CDR3 is CASSPGLAGALGEQYF. The CDR3 bases are TGTGCCAGCAGCCCCGGACTAGCGGGGGCCCTTGGGGAGCAGTACTTC.

This sequence joins TRBV25-1 and TRBJ1-1; 8 bases agree with TRBD1. V lost 1 base and J lost 1; bases outside the gene matches: 5. Germline V gene lookup returns CDR1 MGHDK and CDR2 SYGVNS. The CDR3 consists of 16 residues. CDR3 sequence (DNA): TGTGCCAGCAGTGAATTAGGGACAGGAGAGAACACTGAAGCTTTCTTT. Translation gives CASSELGTGENTEAFF.

The rearrangement joins TRBV14 to TRBJ1-2; D possibly corresponds to TRBD1 (6 bases). This CDR3 spans 14 amino acids. Germline V gene sequence: CDR1 SGHDN, CDR2 FVKESK. Trimming pared 4 bases from V and 4 bases from J, leaving 13 bases between. The CDR3 region is CASSPLDRLYGYTF. The CDR3 DNA reads as TGTGCCAGCAGCCCCCTCGACAGGCTCTATGGCTACACCTTC.

V usage is TRBV3-1 (or the pseudogene TRBV3-2) and J usage is TRBJ2-7; D not certain. The germline V gene encodes CDR1 LGHDT and CDR2 YNNKEL (reference sequence). The CDR3 runs to 12 residues. The V end was cut by 4 bases, the J end by 1 base, with 5 bases between. The CDR3 bases are TGTGCCAGCAGCCCCGGGTCCTACGAGCAGTACTTC. Amino acids: CASSPGSYEQYF.

The J gene is TRBJ1-1, the V gene TRBV6-5; no clear D. Per the germline V gene, CDR1 is MNHEY and CDR2 is SVGAGI. The CDR3 length is 15 residues. Trimming pared 2 bases from V and 0 bases from J, leaving 10 bases between. CDR3 DNA: TGTGCCAGCAGTTACCAAAGGAGGGTGAACACTGAAGCTTTCTTT. The encoded protein is CASSYQRRVNTEAFF.

The chain employs TRBV9 and TRBJ2-1, with TRBD2 identical over 9 bases. The CDR3 is made up of 15 amino acids. Germline V lookup: CDR1 SGDLS, CDR2 YYNGEE. V lost 4 bases, J lost 4 bases, and 6 bases stayed unmatched. The CDR3 coding sequence is TGTGCCAGCAGCACCCTCGCGGGGGGGTACAATGAGCAGTTCTTC. This codes for CASSTLAGGYNEQFF. Using reference TRBV9 and TRBJ2-1 for the parts outside the CDR3, the full variable domain is DSGVTQTPKHLITATGQRVTLRCSPRSGDLSVYWYQQSLDQGLQFLIQYYNGEERAKGNILERFSAQQFPDLHSELNLSSLELGDSALYFCASSTLAGGYNEQFFGPGTRLTVL.

This rearrangement joins TRBV5-1 to TRBJ1-2, with D hard to call. Germline V lookup: CDR1 SGHRS, CDR2 YFSETQ. The germline V and J ends were trimmed by 4 bases and 6 bases, with 10 bases remaining between them. The CDR3 sequence is 12 residues long. The CDR3 DNA reads TGCGCCAGCAGCCTGACTCAAGATGGCTACACCTTC. Translating gives CASSLTQDGYTF.

The chain uses TRBV5-1 and TRBJ1-4; D perhaps matches TRBD1 (6 bases). CDR1 and CDR2 (germline): SGHRS, YFSETQ. V was shortened by 10 bases and J by 5 bases, with 15 bases between the two germline ends. This CDR3 region has 13 residues. CDR3 DNA sequence: TGCGCCTCCCGGGGGGCGGGGAATGAAAAACTGTTTTTT. Protein product: CASRGAGNEKLFF.

The chain combines TRBV30 with TRBJ1-5, with 7 bases fitting TRBD1. This CDR3 contains 14 residues. Trimming removed 1 base from V and 6 bases from J; junction bases left unmatched: 6. Germline V CDR1 and CDR2: GTSNPN, SVGIG (reference sequence). The CDR3 DNA sequence: TGTGCCTGGAGTGGAACAGGGGTGGTTCAGCCCCAGCATTTT. Translating gives CAWSGTGVVQPQHF.